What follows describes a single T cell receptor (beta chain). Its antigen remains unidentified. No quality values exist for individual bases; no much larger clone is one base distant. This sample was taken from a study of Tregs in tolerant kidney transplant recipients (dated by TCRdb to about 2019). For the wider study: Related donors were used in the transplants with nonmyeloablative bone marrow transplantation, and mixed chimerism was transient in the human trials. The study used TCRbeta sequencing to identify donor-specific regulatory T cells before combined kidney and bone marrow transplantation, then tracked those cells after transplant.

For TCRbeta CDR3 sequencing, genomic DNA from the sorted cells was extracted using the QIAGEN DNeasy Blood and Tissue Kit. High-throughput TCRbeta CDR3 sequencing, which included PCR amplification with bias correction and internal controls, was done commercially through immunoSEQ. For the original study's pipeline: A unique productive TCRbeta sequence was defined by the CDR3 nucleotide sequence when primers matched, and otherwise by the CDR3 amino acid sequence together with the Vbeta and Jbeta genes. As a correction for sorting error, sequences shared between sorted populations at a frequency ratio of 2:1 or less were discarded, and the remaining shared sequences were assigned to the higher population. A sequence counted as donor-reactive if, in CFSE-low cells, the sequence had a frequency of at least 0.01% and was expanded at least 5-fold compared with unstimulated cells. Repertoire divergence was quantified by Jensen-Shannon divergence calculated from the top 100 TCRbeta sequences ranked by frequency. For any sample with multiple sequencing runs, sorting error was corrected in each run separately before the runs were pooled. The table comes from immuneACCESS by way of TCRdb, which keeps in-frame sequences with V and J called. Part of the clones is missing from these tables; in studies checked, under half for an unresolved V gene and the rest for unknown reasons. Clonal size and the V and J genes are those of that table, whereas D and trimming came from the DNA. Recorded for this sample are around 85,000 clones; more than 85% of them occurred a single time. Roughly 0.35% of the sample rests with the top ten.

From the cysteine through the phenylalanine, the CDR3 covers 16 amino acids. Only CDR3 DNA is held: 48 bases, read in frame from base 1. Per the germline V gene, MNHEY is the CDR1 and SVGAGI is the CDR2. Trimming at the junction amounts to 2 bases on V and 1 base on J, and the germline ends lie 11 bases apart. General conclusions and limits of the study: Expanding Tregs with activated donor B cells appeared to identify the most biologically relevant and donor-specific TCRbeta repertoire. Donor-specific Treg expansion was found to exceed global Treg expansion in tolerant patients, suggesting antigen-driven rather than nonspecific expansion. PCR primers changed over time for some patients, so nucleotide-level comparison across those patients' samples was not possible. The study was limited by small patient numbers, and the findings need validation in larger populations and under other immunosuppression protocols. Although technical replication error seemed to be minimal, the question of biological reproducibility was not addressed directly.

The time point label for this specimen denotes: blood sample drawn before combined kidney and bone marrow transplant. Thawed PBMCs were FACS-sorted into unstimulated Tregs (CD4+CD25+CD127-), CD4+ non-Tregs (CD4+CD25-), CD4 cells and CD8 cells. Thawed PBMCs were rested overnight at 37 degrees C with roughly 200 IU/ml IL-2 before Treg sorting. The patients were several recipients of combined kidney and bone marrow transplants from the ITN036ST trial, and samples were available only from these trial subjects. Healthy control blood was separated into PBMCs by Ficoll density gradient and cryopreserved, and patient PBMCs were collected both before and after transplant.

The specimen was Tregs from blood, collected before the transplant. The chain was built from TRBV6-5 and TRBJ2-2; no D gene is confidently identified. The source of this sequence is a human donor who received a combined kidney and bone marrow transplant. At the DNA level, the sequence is TGTGCCAGCAGTTACACCCCGAGCCGGAACACCGGGGAGCTGTTTTTT. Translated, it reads CASSYTPSRNTGELFF.